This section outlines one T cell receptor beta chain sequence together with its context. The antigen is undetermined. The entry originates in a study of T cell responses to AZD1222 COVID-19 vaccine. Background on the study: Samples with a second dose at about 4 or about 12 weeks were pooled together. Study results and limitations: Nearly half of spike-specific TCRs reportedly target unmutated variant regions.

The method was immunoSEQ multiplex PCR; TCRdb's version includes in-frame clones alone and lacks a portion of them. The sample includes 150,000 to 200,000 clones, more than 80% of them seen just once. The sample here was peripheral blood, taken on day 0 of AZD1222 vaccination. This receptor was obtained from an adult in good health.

The CDR3 reads CASSPGLAVTDTQYF. The CDR3 region has the DNA TGTGCCAGCAGTCCAGGACTAGCGGTCACAGATACGCAGTATTTT. The chain employs TRBV11-3 and TRBJ2-3; 10 bases are a match to TRBD2. Germline CDR1 reads SGHNT; CDR2 reads YENEEA. This CDR3 contains 15 residues. V lost 6 bases to trimming and J lost 2 bases; unmatched junction nucleotides: 5.